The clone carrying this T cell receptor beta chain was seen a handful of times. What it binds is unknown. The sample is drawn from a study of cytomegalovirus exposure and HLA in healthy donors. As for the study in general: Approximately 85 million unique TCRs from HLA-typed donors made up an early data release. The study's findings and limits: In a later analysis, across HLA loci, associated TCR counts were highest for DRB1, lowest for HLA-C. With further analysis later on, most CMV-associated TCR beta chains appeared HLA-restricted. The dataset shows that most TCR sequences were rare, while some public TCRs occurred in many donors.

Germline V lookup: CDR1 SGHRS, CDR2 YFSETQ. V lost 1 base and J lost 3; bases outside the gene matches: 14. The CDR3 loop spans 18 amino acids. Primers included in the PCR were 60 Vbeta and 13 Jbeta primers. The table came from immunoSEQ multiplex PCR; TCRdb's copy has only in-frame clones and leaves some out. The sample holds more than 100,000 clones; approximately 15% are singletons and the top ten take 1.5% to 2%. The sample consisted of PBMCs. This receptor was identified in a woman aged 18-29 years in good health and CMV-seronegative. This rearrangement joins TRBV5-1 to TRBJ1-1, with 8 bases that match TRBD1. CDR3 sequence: CASSLFEVGQGRDTEAFF. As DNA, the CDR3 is TGCGCCAGCAGCTTGTTCGAAGTTGGACAGGGAAGGGACACTGAAGCTTTCTTT.